This TCR beta chain is from a study of T-cell reconstitution after alpha-beta-depleted transplantation in children. During its preparation, the TCRbeta library received unique molecular identifiers. TCRdb re-called the PCR reads with MiXCR, one entry per CDR3 protein. The data contain over 100,000 distinct CDR3 sequences, 7% to 8% of them singletons. Overall study findings and caveats: Expanded graft clones, several hundred of them, were reportedly the source of alpha-beta T cells about two months after transplant.

This clonotype was seen a few times. Its antigen remains unidentified. Between the trimmed V and J ends, which lost 2 bases and 4 bases, there was a span of 15 bases. This CDR3 has 16 amino acids. From germline, CDR1 is SGDLS and CDR2 YYNGEE. The V call is TRBV9, the J call TRBJ1-4; weak D call: TRBD1 (5 bases). This sequence was found in a boy aged 2 to 10 with acute lymphoblastic leukemia, due to receive a stem cell transplant. This specimen consisted of PBMCs, obtained before TCRalphabeta/CD19-depleted stem cell transplant. This chain's CDR3 is CASSVDPGPFNEKLFF. The CDR3 coding sequence is TGTGCCAGCAGCGTCGACCCGGGACCCTTTAATGAAAAACTGTTTTTT.